A selection of T cell receptor beta chains follows, all from one sample in a study of blood T cell repertoires in COVID-19. Here immunoSEQ multiplex PCR was the method, and the copy in TCRdb shows in-frame clones only, minus some. The sample includes some 510,000 clones, around 87% of them seen just once. The sequencing sample was made of PBMCs or T cells enriched from blood (not recorded which). The receptors come from a woman aged 35 to 49 who had recovered from COVID-19. The CDR3 runs from the conserved cysteine through the conserved F or W. Fields, in order: D gene, V gene, clone size, J gene, CDR3 protein, CDR3 DNA. The D gene is left open where the match is weak. A row's size may be missing; if present it is once, few, many or a size class.

-	TRBV4-1	-	TRBJ1-5	CASSQVLINQPQHF	TGCGCCAGCAGCCAAGTGCTAATAAATCAGCCCCAGCATTTT
TRBD1	TRBV4-3	-	TRBJ1-4	CASSQGRGQKLFF	TGCGCCAGCAGCCAGGGCAGGGGGCAGAAACTGTTTTTT
-	TRBV12-3/TRBV12-4	-	TRBJ2-7	CASSLLTPYEQYF	TGTGCCAGCAGTTTATTGACACCCTACGAGCAGTACTTC
-	TRBV10-1	-	TRBJ1-2	CASSPGLTVTHYGYTF	TGCGCCAGCAGTCCGGGACTGACTGTAACGCACTATGGCTACACCTTC
TRBD2	TRBV12-5	-	TRBJ2-1	CASGLVLGGRVMNEQFF	TGTGCTAGTGGTTTGGTATTGGGCGGGAGGGTAATGAATGAGCAGTTCTTC
TRBD1	TRBV5-1	few	TRBJ1-2	CASSLTQGAYGYTF	TGCGCCAGCAGCTTAACACAGGGGGCGTATGGCTACACCTTC
-	TRBV4-3	-	TRBJ1-3	CASSPQGFSGNTIYF	TGCGCCAGCAGCCCACAGGGTTTCTCTGGAAACACCATATATTTT
-	TRBV7-9	once	TRBJ2-7	CASSLITLEQYF	TGTGCCAGCAGCTTAATAACTCTCGAGCAGTACTTC
-	TRBV5-1	-	TRBJ2-2	CASRGAGELFF	TGCGCCAGCAGGGGCGCCGGGGAGCTGTTTTTT
-	TRBV5-1	-	TRBJ2-5	CASSTDQETQYF	TGCGCCAGCAGCACGGACCAAGAGACCCAGTACTTC
TRBD1	TRBV7-7	-	TRBJ2-2	CASSRTGGNTGELFF	TGTGCTAGCAGCCGGACAGGCGGGAACACCGGGGAGCTGTTTTTT
-	TRBV28	once	TRBJ1-1	CASSPRPTEAFF	TGTGCCAGCAGTCCGCGCCCGACAGAAGCTTTCTTT
-	TRBV3-1/TRBV3-2	-	TRBJ2-7	CASSQDRFLAAPSYEQYF	TGTGCCAGCAGCCAAGATCGGTTTTTAGCGGCCCCCTCCTACGAGCAGTACTTC
-	TRBV18	-	TRBJ2-3	CASSPSTPDTQYF	TGTGCCAGCTCACCTAGCACCCCAGATACGCAGTATTTT
TRBD2	TRBV7-2	-	TRBJ2-4	CASSLLAGETKNIQYF	TGTGCCAGCAGCTTACTAGCGGGAGAAACCAAAAACATTCAGTACTTC
TRBD1	TRBV5-1	-	TRBJ1-2	CASSLEGGGGYGYTF	TGCGCCAGCAGCTTGGAAGGGGGCGGTGGCTATGGCTACACCTTC
-	TRBV21-1	few	TRBJ1-5	CASSKGQEIHSNQPQHF	TGTGCCAGCAGCAAAGGGCAGGAAATCCATAGCAATCAGCCCCAGCATTTT
-	TRBV5-1	once	TRBJ2-7	CASSLELSDYEQYF	TGCGCCAGCAGCTTGGAACTCTCCGACTACGAGCAGTACTTC
-	TRBV7-2	-	TRBJ2-5	CASSRDFQGVTQYF	TGTGCCAGCAGCCGGGACTTTCAGGGTGTTACCCAGTACTTC
TRBD2	TRBV7-2	-	TRBJ2-3	CASSLSRLAGGATDTQYF	TGTGCCAGCAGCTTGTCTCGGCTAGCGGGAGGAGCCACAGATACGCAGTATTTT
TRBD2	TRBV7-8	-	TRBJ2-3	CASSLPVPSGHAYTDTQYF	TGTGCCAGCAGCTTACCGGTACCTAGCGGGCATGCTTACACAGATACGCAGTATTTT
TRBD1	TRBV11-3	-	TRBJ1-1	CASSLTRTGRITEAFF	TGTGCCAGCAGCCTCACCCGGACAGGGAGGATCACTGAAGCTTTCTTT
-	TRBV19	once	TRBJ2-1	CASSPASTHEQFF	TGTGCCAGTAGTCCAGCTAGTACCCATGAGCAGTTCTTC
-	TRBV10-3	-	TRBJ2-7	CAISASGYGLVSYEQYF	TGTGCCATCAGTGCGTCGGGGTACGGACTTGTCTCCTACGAGCAGTACTTC
TRBD2	TRBV4-1	-	TRBJ2-2	CASSQDNSPGGIGELFF	TGCGCCAGCAGCCAAGATAATAGTCCGGGAGGGATCGGGGAGCTGTTTTTT
TRBD2	TRBV5-4	-	TRBJ2-1	CASSFGIAGENNEQFF	TGTGCCAGCAGCTTTGGGATAGCGGGAGAAAACAATGAGCAGTTCTTC
-	TRBV3-1/TRBV3-2	-	TRBJ1-1	CASSQDHEGSAFF	TGTGCCAGCAGCCAAGATCACGAGGGCTCGGCTTTCTTT
TRBD2	TRBV11-2	-	TRBJ2-7	CASSFSREENYEQYF	TGTGCCAGCAGCTTTAGTCGGGAGGAAAACTACGAGCAGTACTTC
-	TRBV4-1	-	TRBJ1-5	CASSQEVISAQHF	TGCGCCAGCAGCCAAGAGGTGATCAGTGCCCAGCATTTT
TRBD2	TRBV27	once	TRBJ2-7	CASIGRERGHEQYF	TGTGCCAGCATAGGGCGGGAGAGGGGCCACGAGCAGTACTTC
-	TRBV13	-	TRBJ2-4	CASSLGRAGLAKNIQYF	TGTGCCAGCAGCTTAGGCCGGGCGGGTCTAGCCAAAAACATTCAGTACTTC
-	TRBV4-1	-	TRBJ2-3	CASSQDETRADTQYF	TGCGCCAGCAGCCAAGACGAGACTAGGGCAGATACGCAGTATTTT
TRBD1	TRBV7-9	-	TRBJ2-7	CASSLDQGATGQYF	TGTGCCAGCAGCTTAGACCAGGGGGCGACTGGGCAGTACTTC
-	TRBV11-2	-	TRBJ1-1	CASSLGGNTEAFF	TGTGCCAGCAGCTTAGGAGGGAACACTGAAGCTTTCTTT
-	TRBV30	once	TRBJ1-1	CAWSSWRGHGGNTEAFF	TGTGCCTGGAGTAGCTGGCGAGGTCACGGCGGGAACACTGAAGCTTTCTTT
-	TRBV15	-	TRBJ1-6	CATRSRENFFYSPLHF	TGTGCCACCAGGTCCCGGGAGAACTTTTTCTATTCACCCCTCCACTTT
-	TRBV4-1	-	TRBJ1-2	CASSQPEHQYGYTF	TGCGCCAGCAGCCAACCCGAACACCAGTATGGCTACACCTTC
TRBD1	TRBV6-5	-	TRBJ2-7	CASSLDRESQYF	TGTGCCAGCAGCCTCGACAGGGAATCACAGTACTTC
TRBD1	TRBV27	few	TRBJ1-5	CASSLTGSQPQHF	TGTGCCAGCAGTTTGACAGGGTCTCAGCCCCAGCATTTT
TRBD2	TRBV7-2	-	TRBJ2-1	CASSLGLAGAQSSYNEQFF	TGTGCCAGCAGCTTGGGGCTAGCGGGGGCCCAGAGCTCCTACAATGAGCAGTTCTTC
-	TRBV7-8	once	TRBJ1-1	CASSRGRETEAFF	TGTGCCAGCAGCCGGGGGCGGGAAACTGAAGCTTTCTTT
-	TRBV12-3/TRBV12-4	-	TRBJ2-1	CASSYTGINEQFF	TGTGCCAGCAGCTACACAGGGATCAATGAGCAGTTCTTC
TRBD1	TRBV25-1	-	TRBJ2-2	CASSEVAGTGGNTGELFF	TGTGCCAGCAGTGAAGTGGCGGGGACAGGGGGCAACACCGGGGAGCTGTTTTTT
-	TRBV6-6	few	TRBJ1-2	CASSYVEYSPSYGYTF	TGTGCCAGCAGTTACGTAGAGTATTCCCCCTCCTATGGCTACACCTTC
-	TRBV30	-	TRBJ1-1	CAWSVYKNTEAFF	TGTGCCTGGAGTGTTTACAAGAACACTGAAGCTTTCTTT
TRBD1	TRBV24-1	-	TRBJ1-6	CATSGLTGEDSPLHF	TGTGCCACCAGTGGCTTAACAGGGGAGGATTCACCCCTCCACTTT
-	TRBV9	-	TRBJ2-4	CASSVGSGAKNIQYF	TGTGCCAGCAGCGTTGGGTCGGGGGCCAAAAACATTCAGTACTTC
TRBD1	TRBV29-1	once	TRBJ2-5	CSVGTGGRETQYF	TGCAGCGTAGGGACAGGGGGGAGAGAGACCCAGTACTTC
TRBD1	TRBV27	-	TRBJ1-1	CASTLDRARAFF	TGTGCCAGCACTTTGGACAGGGCGCGAGCTTTCTTT